Each of the 10 T cell receptor beta chains below was sequenced from the same sample in a study of Graves' ophthalmopathy and Graves' hyperthyroidism. RNA transcripts were the source from which TCR beta CDR3 regions were amplified. First-round RT-PCR with HTBI primers preceded a second-round multiplex PCR. TCRdb recomputed calls from the multiplex PCR reads with MiXCR, one row per CDR3 protein. The sample yields approximately 160,000 distinct CDR3 sequences, around 40% seen once. The sequencing sample was made of peripheral blood. These receptor sequences come from a man aged 25-45 years with Graves' ophthalmopathy.

The V and J genes are TRBV7-8 and TRBJ1-2, with TRBD1 matching over 11 bases. The germline V gene has CDR1 SGHVS and CDR2 FQNEAQ. The V and J ends lost 1 base and 3 bases, in that order; junction bases with no gene match: 1. The CDR3 runs to 15 residues. The chain's CDR3 is CASSLGGQGDYGYTF. The CDR3 nucleotides read TGTGCCAGCAGCTTAGGGGGACAGGGGGACTATGGCTACACCTTC.

The rearrangement joins TRBV6-2 or TRBV6-3 to TRBJ1-1, with TRBD1 identical over 7 bases. The V and J ends lost 6 bases and 5 bases, in that order; junction bases with no gene match: 12. Germline CDR1 MNHEY, CDR2 SVGEGT. This CDR3 contains 15 residues. CDR3 nucleotides: TGTGCCAGCAGCTCACCCCCGACAGGGTGGACTGAAGCTTTCTTT. This encodes CASSSPPTGWTEAFF.

This clonotype turned up a few times. The chain carries TRBV27 and TRBJ2-7, with D uncertain. CDR1 and CDR2 (germline): MNHEY, SMNVEV (reference sequence). V was trimmed by 2 bases and J by 6 bases, leaving 8 bases between them. This CDR3 region has 12 residues. Here the CDR3 reads CASSLVGREQYF. The CDR3 nucleotides are TGTGCCAGCAGTTTAGTAGGCCGCGAGCAGTACTTC.

The J gene is TRBJ1-2, the V gene TRBV12-3 or TRBV12-4; TRBD1 matches at 7 bases. With 6 bases clipped from V and 5 bases from J, the junction kept 12 bases outside the gene matches. The CDR3 extends over 15 amino acids. The CDR3 sequence is CASSLSRDSYYGYTF. The CDR3 coding sequence is TGTGCCAGCAGCCTCTCCCGGGACAGCTATTATGGCTACACCTTC.

The table lists this clonotype with a count of one. The chain employs TRBV11-2 and TRBJ1-1; no clear D gene. The germline V gene has CDR1 SGHAT and CDR2 FQNNGV. This CDR3 comprises 14 residues. The V gene lost 5 bases and the J gene lost 11 bases, with 21 bases spanning the gap. CDR3 in DNA: TGTGCCAGCAGCCGTAGGGAGGGTGGGGTCCGTGCTTTCTTT. This sequence encodes CASSRREGGVRAFF.

The rearrangement joins TRBV18 to TRBJ2-7, with D possibly being TRBD2 (6 bases). This CDR3 comprises 18 residues. Germline V gene sequence: CDR1 KGHSH, CDR2 LQKENI. V gave up 3 bases and J gave up 0 bases, with 21 bases separating them. The CDR3 loop is CASSPRGGIRPSSYEQYF. The CDR3 DNA follows: TGTGCCAGCTCACCTAGGGGCGGGATCCGCCCGAGCTCCTACGAGCAGTACTTC.

In its sample, this clonotype was seen many times. At one boundary the junction diverges from the germline segment, which might be a read error. V usage is TRBV13 and J usage is TRBJ2-7, with TRBD1 matching 7 bases. Germline CDR1 and CDR2: PRHDT and FYEKMQ (reference sequence). There are 14 residues in the CDR3. The CDR3 DNA reads as TGTGCCAGCAGCGAGACAGGGACCTCCTACGAGCAGTACTTT. Protein product: CASSETGTSYEQYF.

The chain uses TRBV28 and TRBJ2-4; D is unresolved. V was cut by 6 bases and J by 0 bases, with 15 bases left in between. CDR1 and CDR2 from the germline V gene are MDHEN and SYDVKM. There are 16 residues in the CDR3. The CDR3 region is CASSPLADVAKNIQYF. In DNA, the CDR3 is TGTGCCAGCAGCCCATTAGCCGATGTAGCCAAAAACATTCAGTACTTC.

This clonotype was seen many times. V usage is TRBV6-1 and J usage is TRBJ2-3, with 10 bases aligning to TRBD2. The CDR3 runs to 15 residues. Germline trimming cut 0 bases from V and 4 bases from J; bases unmatched to any gene: 1. The germline CDR1 and CDR2 sequences are MNHNS and SASEGT. CDR3 amino acids: CASSEALAGADTQYF. In nucleotides, the CDR3 is TGTGCCAGCAGTGAAGCGCTAGCGGGAGCAGATACGCAGTATTTT.

This clonotype came up many times. This chain links TRBV12-3 or TRBV12-4 with TRBJ1-1, with D hard to call. The length of the CDR3 is 13 residues. V lost 5 bases to trimming and J lost 7 bases, with 14 bases between them. The CDR3 DNA sequence: TGTGCCAGCAGTCTCGGACCTACCGTTGAAGCTTTCTTT. Translated, it gives CASSLGPTVEAFF.